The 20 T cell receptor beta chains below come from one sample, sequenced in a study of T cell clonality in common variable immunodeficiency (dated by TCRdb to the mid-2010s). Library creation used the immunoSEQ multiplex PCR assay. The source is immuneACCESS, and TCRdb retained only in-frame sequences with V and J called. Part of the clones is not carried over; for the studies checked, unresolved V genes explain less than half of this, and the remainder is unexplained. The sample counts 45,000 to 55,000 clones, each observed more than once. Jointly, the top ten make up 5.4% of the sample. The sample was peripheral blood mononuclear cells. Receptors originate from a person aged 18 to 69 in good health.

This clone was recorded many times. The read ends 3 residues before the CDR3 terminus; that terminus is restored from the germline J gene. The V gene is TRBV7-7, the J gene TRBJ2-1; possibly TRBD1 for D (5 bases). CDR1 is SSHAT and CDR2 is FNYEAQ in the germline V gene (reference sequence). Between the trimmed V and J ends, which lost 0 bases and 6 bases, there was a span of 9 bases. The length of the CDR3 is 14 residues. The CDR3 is CASSLAGQSNEQFF. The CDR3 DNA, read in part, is TGTGCCAGCAGCTTAGCCGGACAATCCAATGAG. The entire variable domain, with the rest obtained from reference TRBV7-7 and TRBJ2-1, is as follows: GAGVSQSPRYKVTKRGQDVTLRCDPISSHATLYWYQQALGQGPEFLTYFNYEAQPDKSGLPSDRFSAERPEGSISTLTIQRTEQRDSAMYRCASSLAGQSNEQFFGPGTRLTVL.

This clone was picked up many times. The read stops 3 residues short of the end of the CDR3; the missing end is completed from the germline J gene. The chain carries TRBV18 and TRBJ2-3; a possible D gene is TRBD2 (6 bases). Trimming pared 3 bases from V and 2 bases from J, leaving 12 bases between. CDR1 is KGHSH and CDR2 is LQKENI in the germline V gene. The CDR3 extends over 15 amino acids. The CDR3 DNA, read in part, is TGTGCCAGCTCACCCCCCGCGGGGAACACAGATACG. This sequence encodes CASSPPAGNTDT. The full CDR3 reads CASSPPAGNTDTQYF.

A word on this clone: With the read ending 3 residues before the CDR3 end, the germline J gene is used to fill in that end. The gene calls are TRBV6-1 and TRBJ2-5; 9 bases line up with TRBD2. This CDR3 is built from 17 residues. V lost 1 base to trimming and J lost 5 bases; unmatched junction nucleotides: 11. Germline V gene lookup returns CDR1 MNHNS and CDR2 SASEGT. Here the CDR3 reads CASSEVEELAGYETQYF. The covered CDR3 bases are TGTGCCAGCAGTGAAGTTGAGGAGCTAGCGGGATATGAGACC.

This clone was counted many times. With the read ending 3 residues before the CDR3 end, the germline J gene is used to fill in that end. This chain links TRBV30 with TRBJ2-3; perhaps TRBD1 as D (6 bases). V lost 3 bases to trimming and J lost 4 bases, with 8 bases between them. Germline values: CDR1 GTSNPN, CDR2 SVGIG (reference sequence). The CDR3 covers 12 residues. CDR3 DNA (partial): TGTGCCTGGAGGGGGGCCGCAGATACG. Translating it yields CAWRGAADT. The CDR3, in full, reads CAWRGAADTQYF.

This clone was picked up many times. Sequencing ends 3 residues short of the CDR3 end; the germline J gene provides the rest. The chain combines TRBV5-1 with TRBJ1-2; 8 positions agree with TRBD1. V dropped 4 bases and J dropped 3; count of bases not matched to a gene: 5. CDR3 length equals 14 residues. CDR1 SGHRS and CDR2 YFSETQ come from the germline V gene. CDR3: CASSLDRAHYGYTF. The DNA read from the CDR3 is TGCGCCAGCAGCCTGGACAGGGCCCACTATGGC. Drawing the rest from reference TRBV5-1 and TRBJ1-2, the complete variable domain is KAGVTQTPRYLIKTRGQQVTLSCSPISGHRSVSWYQQTPGQGLQFLFEYFSETQRNKGNFPGRFSGRQFSNSRSEMNVSTLELGDSALYLCASSLDRAHYGYTFGSGTRLTVV.

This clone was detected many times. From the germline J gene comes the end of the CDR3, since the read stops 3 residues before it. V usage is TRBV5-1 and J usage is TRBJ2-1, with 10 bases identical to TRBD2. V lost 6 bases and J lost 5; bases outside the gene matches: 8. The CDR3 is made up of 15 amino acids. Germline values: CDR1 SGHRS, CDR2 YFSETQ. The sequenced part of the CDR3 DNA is TGCGCCAGCACTCTGAGCGGGAGGGCCGACAATGAG. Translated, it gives CASTLSGRADNE. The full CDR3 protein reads CASTLSGRADNEQFF.

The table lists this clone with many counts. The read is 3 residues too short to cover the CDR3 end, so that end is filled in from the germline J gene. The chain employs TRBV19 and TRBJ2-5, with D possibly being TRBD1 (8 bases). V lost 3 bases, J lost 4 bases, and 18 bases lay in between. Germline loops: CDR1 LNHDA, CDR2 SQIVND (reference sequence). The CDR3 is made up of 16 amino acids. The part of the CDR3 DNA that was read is TGTGCCAGTAGTATCGCCCTAAGCGGGACAGGAGAGACC. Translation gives CASSIALSGTGET. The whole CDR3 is CASSIALSGTGETQYF.

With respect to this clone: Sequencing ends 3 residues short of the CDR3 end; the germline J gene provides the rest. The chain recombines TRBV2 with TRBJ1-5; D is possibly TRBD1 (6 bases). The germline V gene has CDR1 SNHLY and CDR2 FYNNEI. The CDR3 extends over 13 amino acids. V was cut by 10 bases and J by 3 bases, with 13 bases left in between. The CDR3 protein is CATQGAANQPQHF. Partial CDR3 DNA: TGTGCCACACAGGGTGCCGCCAATCAGCCC.

The CDR3 DNA, read in part, is TGTGCCAGCAGTGATTCGGGACAGGGGAATGAAAAA. Translation gives CASSDSGQGNEK. The full-length CDR3 reads as CASSDSGQGNEKLFF. V and J are TRBV25-1 and TRBJ1-4, with TRBD1 matching over 10 bases. The read terminates 3 residues ahead of where the CDR3 ends, so the germline J gene completes it. From germline, CDR1 is MGHDK and CDR2 SYGVNS. Trimming took 3 bases from V and 5 from J; bases not matched to a gene: 3. This CDR3 spans 15 amino acids.

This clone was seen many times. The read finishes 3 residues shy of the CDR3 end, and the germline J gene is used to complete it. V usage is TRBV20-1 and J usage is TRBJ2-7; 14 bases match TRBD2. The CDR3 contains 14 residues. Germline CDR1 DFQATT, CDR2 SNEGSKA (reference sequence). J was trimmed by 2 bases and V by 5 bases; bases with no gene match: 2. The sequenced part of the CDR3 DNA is TGCAGTGCTGGGACTAGCGGGAGTCCCTACGAG. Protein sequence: CSAGTSGSPYE. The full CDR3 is CSAGTSGSPYEQYF.

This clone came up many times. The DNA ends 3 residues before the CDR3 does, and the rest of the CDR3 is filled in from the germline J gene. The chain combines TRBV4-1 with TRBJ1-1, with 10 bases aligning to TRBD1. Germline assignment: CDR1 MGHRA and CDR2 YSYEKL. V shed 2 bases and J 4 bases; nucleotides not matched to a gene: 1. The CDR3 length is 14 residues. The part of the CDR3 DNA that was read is TGCGCCAGCAGCCAACGGACAGGGGGCACTGAA. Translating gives CASSQRTGGTE. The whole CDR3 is CASSQRTGGTEAFF.

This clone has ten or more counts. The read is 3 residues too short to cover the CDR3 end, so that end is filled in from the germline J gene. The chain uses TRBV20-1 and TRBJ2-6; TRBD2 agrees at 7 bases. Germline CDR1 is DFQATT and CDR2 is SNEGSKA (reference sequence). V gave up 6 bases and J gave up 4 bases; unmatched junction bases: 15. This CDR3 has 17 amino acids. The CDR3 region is CSALSRTRQVGANVLTF. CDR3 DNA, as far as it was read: TGCAGTGCCCTTAGTCGGACTAGGCAGGTCGGGGCCAACGTC.

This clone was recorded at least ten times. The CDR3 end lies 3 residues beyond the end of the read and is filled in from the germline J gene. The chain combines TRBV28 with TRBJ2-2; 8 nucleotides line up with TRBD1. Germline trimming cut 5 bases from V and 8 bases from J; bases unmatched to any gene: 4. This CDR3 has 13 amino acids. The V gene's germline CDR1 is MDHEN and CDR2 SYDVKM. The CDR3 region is CASSRTGRGELFF. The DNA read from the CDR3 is TGTGCCAGCAGTAGGACAGGGCGTGGGGAG.

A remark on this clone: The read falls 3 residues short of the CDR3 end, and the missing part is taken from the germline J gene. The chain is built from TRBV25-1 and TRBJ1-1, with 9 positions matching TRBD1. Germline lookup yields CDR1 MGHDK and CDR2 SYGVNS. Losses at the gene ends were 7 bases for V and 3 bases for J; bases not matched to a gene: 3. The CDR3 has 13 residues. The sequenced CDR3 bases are TGTGCCAGCAAAGACAGGGGGGACACTGAA. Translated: CASKDRGDTE. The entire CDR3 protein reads CASKDRGDTEAFF.

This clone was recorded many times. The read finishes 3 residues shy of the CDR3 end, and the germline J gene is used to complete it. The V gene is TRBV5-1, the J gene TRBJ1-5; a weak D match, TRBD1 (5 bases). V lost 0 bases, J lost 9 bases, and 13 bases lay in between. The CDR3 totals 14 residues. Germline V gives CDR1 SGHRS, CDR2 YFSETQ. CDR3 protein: CASSLGGSGSPQHF. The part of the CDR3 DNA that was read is TGCGCCAGCAGCTTGGGGGGCTCGGGTTCGCCC.

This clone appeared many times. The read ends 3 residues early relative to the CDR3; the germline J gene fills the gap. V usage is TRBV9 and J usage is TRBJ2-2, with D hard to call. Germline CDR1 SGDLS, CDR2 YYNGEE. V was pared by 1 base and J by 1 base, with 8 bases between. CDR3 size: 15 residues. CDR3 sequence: CASSVSGENTGELFF. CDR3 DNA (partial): TGTGCCAGCAGCGTATCAGGAGAGAACACCGGGGAG.

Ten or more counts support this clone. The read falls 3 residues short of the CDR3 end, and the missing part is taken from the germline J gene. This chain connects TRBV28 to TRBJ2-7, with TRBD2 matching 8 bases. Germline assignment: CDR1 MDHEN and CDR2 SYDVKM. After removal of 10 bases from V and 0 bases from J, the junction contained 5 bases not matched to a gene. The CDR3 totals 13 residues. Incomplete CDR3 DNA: TGTGCCACCACGGGGGGGAGCTCCTACGAG. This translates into CATTGGSSYE. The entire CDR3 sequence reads CATTGGSSYEQYF.

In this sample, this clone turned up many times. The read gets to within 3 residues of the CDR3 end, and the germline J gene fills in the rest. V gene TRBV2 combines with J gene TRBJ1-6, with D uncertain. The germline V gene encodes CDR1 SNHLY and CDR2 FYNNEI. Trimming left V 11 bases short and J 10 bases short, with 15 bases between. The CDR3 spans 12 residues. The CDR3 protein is CAASGNRSPLHF. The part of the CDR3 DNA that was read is TGTGCCGCTTCGGGGAACCGGTCACCC.

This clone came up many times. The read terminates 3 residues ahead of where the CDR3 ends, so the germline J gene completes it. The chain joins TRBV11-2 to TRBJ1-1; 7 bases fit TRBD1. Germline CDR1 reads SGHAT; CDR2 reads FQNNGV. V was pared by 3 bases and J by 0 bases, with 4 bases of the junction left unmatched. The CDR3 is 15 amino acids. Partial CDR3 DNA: TGTGCCAGCAGCTTCCGGACAGGTTTGAACACTGAA. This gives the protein CASSFRTGLNTE. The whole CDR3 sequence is CASSFRTGLNTEAFF.

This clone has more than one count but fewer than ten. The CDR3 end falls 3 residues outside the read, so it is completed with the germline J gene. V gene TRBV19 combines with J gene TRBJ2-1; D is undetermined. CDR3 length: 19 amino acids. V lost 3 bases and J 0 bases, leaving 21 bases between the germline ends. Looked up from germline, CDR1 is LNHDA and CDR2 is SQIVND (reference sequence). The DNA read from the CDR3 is TGTGCCAGTAGTATTTTCCCGACGGGTCTTCCAAGCTCCTACAATGAG. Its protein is CASSIFPTGLPSSYNE. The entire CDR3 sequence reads CASSIFPTGLPSSYNEQFF.